These T cell receptor beta chains were read from a single sample in a study of blood T cell repertoires in COVID-19. Generated by immunoSEQ multiplex PCR, the TCRdb table keeps only in-frame clones and is missing some. Here the sample spans 200,000 to 250,000 clones, roughly four fifths being singletons. Sequencing was carried out using peripheral blood. These receptors were collected from a woman in her 30s who had recovered from COVID-19. Each CDR3 is given with its conserved first and last residue. D genes are given only for firm matches. Size values are once, few and many counts, or a class for expanded clones, and some rows have none.

v_gene	d_gene	abundance	j_gene	CDR3nt	CDR3aa
TRBV13	NA	NA	TRBJ1-3	TGTGCCAGCAATACCGCAGGGGTCGGAAACACCATATATTTT	CASNTAGVGNTIYF
TRBV7-3	TRBD2	NA	TRBJ2-5	TGTGCCAGCAGCCCTAATGCGGGGGGCGAGACCCAGTACTTC	CASSPNAGGETQYF
TRBV28	TRBD2	NA	TRBJ2-2	TGTGCCAGCAGTCGGCCAGGACTAGCGGGAGGGCCAGTCAGCGGGGAGCTGTTTTTT	CASSRPGLAGGPVSGELFF
TRBV6-6	NA	NA	TRBJ2-3	TGTGCCAGCAGTTACGTAGGTGGGCGACGGCAGTATTTT	CASSYVGGRRQYF
TRBV28	NA	NA	TRBJ2-1	TGTGCCAGCAGTTTAGAGTACAATGAGCAGTTCTTC	CASSLEYNEQFF
TRBV28	TRBD1	NA	TRBJ1-5	TGTGCCAGCAGTCAGGACAGGGATCAGCCCCAGCATTTT	CASSQDRDQPQHF
TRBV3-1/TRBV3-2	NA	NA	TRBJ2-7	TGTGCCAGCAGCCAGCCGGGACTTTCATCTTACGAGCAGTACTTC	CASSQPGLSSYEQYF
TRBV2	TRBD2	NA	TRBJ2-7	TGTGCCAGCAGTGAGACCGTACTACTCGGGAGGAACGAGCAGTACTTC	CASSETVLLGRNEQYF
TRBV11-2	NA	NA	TRBJ2-2	TGTGCCAGCAGCTTAGTTCCAGGGAACACCGGGGAGCTGTTTTTT	CASSLVPGNTGELFF
TRBV6-2/TRBV6-3	NA	NA	TRBJ1-4	TGTGCCAGCAGTTACTTCCTAAGACATAATGAAAAACTGTTTTTT	CASSYFLRHNEKLFF
TRBV4-2	NA	NA	TRBJ2-1	TGTGCCAGCAGCCAGACTGCCAACTCCTACAATGAGCAGTTCTTC	CASSQTANSYNEQFF
TRBV7-9	TRBD1	NA	TRBJ1-3	TGTGCCAGCAGCTCGACAGGGCGACGTGGAAACACCATATATTTT	CASSSTGRRGNTIYF
TRBV6-2/TRBV6-3	TRBD2	NA	TRBJ2-7	TGTGCCAGCAGTCGGGATAGCGGGAGGGGTCCCTACGAGCAGTACTTC	CASSRDSGRGPYEQYF
TRBV30	NA	NA	TRBJ2-7	TGTGCCTGGAGTGTACAGACCTCTTCCCACGAGCAGTACTTC	CAWSVQTSSHEQYF
TRBV19	TRBD1	once	TRBJ2-5	TGTGCCAGCCAACCTACTACAGGGGCCCAAGAGACCCAGTACTTC	CASQPTTGAQETQYF
TRBV30	NA	NA	TRBJ2-3	TGTGCCTGGAATTTTGGCGTCAGGGGTAGAACAGATACGCAGTATTTT	CAWNFGVRGRTDTQYF
TRBV10-2	TRBD2	NA	TRBJ2-7	TGCGCCAGCAGTGAGACTAGCGGGTACCACTACGAGCAGTACTTC	CASSETSGYHYEQYF
TRBV27	NA	once	TRBJ2-1	TGTGCCAGCATCAAGGGACTCCCGGTGGCCTACAATGAGCAGTTCTTC	CASIKGLPVAYNEQFF
TRBV30	TRBD1	NA	TRBJ1-1	TGTGCCTGGAGGTATGGGACAGGGCTCTTTGAAGCTTTCTTT	CAWRYGTGLFEAFF
TRBV4-2	NA	few	TRBJ2-7	TGTGCCAGCAGCCGAGAGACAGGACACGAGCAGTACTTC	CASSRETGHEQYF
TRBV6-5	TRBD1	NA	TRBJ2-7	TGTGCCAGCAGCTATACAGCGACAGGGAACCTCGAGCAGTACTTC	CASSYTATGNLEQYF
TRBV5-1	TRBD2	NA	TRBJ2-7	TGCGCCAGCAGCTTGGTTCCGGGAGGCTACGAGCAGTACTTC	CASSLVPGGYEQYF
TRBV28	TRBD2	NA	TRBJ2-7	TGTGCCAGCAGTTTATCTGGCAGCGGGAACTACGAGCAGTACTTC	CASSLSGSGNYEQYF
TRBV4-1	NA	NA	TRBJ1-2	TGCGCCAGCAGCCAAGATCTAACGCGGGGGCCCAGGTGGGGCTACACCTTC	CASSQDLTRGPRWGYTF
TRBV28	NA	NA	TRBJ2-7	TGTGCCAGCAGGCCTTCTCAGTTACCCTACGAGCAGTACTTC	CASRPSQLPYEQYF
TRBV7-8	NA	NA	TRBJ2-1	TGTGCCAGCAACATAAACTACAATGAGCAGTTCTTC	CASNINYNEQFF
TRBV5-1	NA	NA	TRBJ2-2	TGCGCCAGCGGATCGGGCACCGGGGAGCTGTTTTTT	CASGSGTGELFF
TRBV7-9	TRBD1	few	TRBJ1-1	TGTGCCAGCAGCTTAGTGGAGGGACAGGGACCTGAAGCTTTCTTT	CASSLVEGQGPEAFF
TRBV18	TRBD1	NA	TRBJ2-7	TGTGCCAGCTCACCCTCAGGGGGCGAGCAGTACTTC	CASSPSGGEQYF
TRBV19	TRBD1	NA	TRBJ2-3	TGTGCCAGTAGTCCTGACAGGGACCAGAAGACGCAGTATTTT	CASSPDRDQKTQYF
TRBV4-1	NA	NA	TRBJ2-2	TGCGCCGCTTCGCGAGGCGGGCGGGCGAACACCGGGGAGCTGTTTTTT	CAASRGGRANTGELFF